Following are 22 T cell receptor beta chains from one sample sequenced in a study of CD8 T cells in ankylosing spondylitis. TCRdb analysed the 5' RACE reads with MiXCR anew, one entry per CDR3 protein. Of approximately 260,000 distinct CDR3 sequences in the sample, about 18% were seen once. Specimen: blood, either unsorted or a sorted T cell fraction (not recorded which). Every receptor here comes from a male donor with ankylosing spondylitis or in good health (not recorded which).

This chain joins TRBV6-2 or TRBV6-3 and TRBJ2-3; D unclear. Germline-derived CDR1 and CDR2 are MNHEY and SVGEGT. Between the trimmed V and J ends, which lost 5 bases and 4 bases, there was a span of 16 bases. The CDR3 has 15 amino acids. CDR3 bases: TGTGCCAGCAGTGTTCTCGGCCCCCACGCAGATACGCAGTATTTT. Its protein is CASSVLGPHADTQYF.

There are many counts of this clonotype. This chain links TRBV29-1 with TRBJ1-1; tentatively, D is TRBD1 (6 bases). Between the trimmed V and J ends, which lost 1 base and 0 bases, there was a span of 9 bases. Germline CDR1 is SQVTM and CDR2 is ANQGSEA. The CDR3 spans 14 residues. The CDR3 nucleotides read TGCAGCGTTGAAGGGGGGGCGGTGAACACTGAAGCTTTCTTT. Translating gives CSVEGGAVNTEAFF.

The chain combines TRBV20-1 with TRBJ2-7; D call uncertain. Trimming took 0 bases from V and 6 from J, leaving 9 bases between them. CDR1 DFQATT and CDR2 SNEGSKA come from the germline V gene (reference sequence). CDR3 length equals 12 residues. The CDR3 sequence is CSAREASFEQYF. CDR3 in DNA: TGCAGTGCTAGAGAAGCGAGTTTCGAGCAGTACTTC.

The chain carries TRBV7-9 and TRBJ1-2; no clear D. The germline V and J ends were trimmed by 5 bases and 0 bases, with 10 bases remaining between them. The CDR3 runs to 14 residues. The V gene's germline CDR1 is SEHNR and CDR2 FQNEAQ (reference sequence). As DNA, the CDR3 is TGTGCCAGCAGCGTCCCCCTAGCTAACTATGGCTACACCTTC. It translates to CASSVPLANYGYTF.

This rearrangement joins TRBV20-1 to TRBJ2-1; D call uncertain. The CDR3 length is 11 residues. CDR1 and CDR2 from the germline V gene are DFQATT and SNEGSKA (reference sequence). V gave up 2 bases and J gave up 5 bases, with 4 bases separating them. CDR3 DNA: TGCAGTGCTAGACCCAACAATGAGCAGTTCTTC. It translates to CSARPNNEQFF.

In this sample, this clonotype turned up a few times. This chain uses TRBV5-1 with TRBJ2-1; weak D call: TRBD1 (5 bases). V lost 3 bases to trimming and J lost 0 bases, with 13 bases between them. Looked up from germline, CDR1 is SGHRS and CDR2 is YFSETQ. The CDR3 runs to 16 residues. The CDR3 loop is CASSSWGRSSYNEQFF. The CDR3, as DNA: TGCGCCAGCAGCTCCTGGGGCCGGAGCTCCTACAATGAGCAGTTCTTC.

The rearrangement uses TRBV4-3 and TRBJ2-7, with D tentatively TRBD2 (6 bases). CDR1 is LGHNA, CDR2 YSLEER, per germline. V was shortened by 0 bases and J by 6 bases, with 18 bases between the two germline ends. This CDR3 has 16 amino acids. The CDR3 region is CASSQDSSGSSSEQYF. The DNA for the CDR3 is TGCGCCAGCAGCCAAGATTCCAGCGGGTCATCCAGCGAGCAGTACTTC.

CDR3 protein: CASSQISPSGTSYEQYF. Written as DNA, the CDR3 is TGTGCCAGCAGTCAGATCAGCCCTTCTGGGACGTCCTACGAGCAGTACTTC. V usage is TRBV27 and J usage is TRBJ2-7; either TRBD1 or TRBD2 may fit D (5 bases each). Trimming removed 5 bases from V and 1 base from J, with 21 bases in between. CDR1 is MNHEY, CDR2 SMNVEV, per germline (reference sequence). The CDR3 extends over 17 amino acids.

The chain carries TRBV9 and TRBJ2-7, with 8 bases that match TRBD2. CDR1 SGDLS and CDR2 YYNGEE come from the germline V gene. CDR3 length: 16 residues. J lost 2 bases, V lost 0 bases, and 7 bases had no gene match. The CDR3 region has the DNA TGTGCCAGCAGCGTAGCCGCGGGACTAGGGACCTACGAGCAGTACTTC. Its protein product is CASSVAAGLGTYEQYF.

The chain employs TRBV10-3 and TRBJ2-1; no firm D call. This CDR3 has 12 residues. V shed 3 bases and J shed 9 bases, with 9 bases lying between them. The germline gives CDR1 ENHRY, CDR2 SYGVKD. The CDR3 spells CAISEDQGEQFF. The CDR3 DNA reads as TGTGCCATCAGTGAAGACCAAGGTGAGCAGTTCTTC.

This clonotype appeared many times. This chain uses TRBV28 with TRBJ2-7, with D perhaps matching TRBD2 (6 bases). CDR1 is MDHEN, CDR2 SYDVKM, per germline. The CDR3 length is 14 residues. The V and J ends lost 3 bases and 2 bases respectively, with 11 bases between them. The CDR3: CASSFVLATYEQYF. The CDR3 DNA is TGTGCCAGCAGTTTTGTCCTAGCGACCTACGAGCAGTACTTC.

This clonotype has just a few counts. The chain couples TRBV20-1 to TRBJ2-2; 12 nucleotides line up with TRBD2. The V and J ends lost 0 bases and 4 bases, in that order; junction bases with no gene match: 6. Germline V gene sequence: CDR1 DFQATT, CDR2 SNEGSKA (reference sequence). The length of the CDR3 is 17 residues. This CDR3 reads CSAREMTSGRGTGELFF. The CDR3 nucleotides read TGCAGTGCTAGAGAGATGACTAGCGGGAGAGGCACCGGGGAGCTGTTTTTT.

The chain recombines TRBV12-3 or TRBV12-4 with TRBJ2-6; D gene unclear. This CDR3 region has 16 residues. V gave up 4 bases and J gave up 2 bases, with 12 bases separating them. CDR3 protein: CASSSPFSAGANVLTF. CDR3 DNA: TGTGCCAGCAGTTCACCCTTTTCCGCTGGGGCCAACGTCCTGACTTTC.

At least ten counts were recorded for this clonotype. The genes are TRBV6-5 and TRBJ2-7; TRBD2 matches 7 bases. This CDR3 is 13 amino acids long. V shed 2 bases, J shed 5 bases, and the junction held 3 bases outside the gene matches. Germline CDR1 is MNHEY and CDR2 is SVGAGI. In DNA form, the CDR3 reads TGTGCCAGCAGTTACGGGGGGGGAAACGAGCAGTACTTC. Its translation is CASSYGGGNEQYF.

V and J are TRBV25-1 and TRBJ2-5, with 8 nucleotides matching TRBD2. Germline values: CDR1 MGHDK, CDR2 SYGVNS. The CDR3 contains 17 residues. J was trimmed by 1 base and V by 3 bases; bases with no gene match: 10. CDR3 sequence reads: CASSDRLASGRQETQYF. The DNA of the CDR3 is TGTGCCAGCAGTGATCGGTTGGCTAGCGGGCGCCAAGAGACCCAGTACTTC.

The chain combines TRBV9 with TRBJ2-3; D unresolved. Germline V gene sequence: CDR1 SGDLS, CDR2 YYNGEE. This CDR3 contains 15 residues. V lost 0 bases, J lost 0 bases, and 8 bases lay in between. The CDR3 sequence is CASSVDGPSTDTQYF. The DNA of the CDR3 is TGTGCCAGCAGCGTAGATGGGCCTAGCACAGATACGCAGTATTTT.

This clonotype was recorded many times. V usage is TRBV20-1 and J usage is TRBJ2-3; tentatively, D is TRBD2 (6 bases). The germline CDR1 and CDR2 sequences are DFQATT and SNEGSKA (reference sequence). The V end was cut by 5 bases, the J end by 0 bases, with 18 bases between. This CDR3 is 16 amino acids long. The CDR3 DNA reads TGCAGTGCTCTCGCGGAGGGGCCAATTAGCACAGATACGCAGTATTTT. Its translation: CSALAEGPISTDTQYF.

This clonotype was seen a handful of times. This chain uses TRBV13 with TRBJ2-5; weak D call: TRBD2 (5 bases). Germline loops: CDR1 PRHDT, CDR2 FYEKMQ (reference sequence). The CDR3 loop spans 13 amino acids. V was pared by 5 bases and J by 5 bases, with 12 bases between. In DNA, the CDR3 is TGTGCCAGCAGCCTCGGGGATAGGGAGACCCAGTACTTC. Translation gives CASSLGDRETQYF.

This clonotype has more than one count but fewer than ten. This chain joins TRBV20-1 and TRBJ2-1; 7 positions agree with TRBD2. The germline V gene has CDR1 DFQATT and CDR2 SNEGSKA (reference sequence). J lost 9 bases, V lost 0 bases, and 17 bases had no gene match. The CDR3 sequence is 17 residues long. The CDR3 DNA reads TGCAGTGCTAGAGATACAGAAGCAGCGGGAATTCTCGGTGAGCAGTTCTTC. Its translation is CSARDTEAAGILGEQFF.

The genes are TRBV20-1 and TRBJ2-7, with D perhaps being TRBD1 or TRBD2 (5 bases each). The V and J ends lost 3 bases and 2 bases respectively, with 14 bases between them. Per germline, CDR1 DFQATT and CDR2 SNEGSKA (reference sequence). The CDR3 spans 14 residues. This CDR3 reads CSARSRDGTYEQYF. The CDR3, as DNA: TGCAGTGCTAGGTCCCGGGACGGCACCTACGAGCAGTACTTC.

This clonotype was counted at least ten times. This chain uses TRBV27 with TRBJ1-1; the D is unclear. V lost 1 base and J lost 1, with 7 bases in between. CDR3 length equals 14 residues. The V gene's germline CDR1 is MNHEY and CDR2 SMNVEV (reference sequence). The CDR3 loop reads CASSLFYGNTEAFF. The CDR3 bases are TGTGCCAGCAGTTTATTTTACGGGAACACTGAAGCTTTCTTT.

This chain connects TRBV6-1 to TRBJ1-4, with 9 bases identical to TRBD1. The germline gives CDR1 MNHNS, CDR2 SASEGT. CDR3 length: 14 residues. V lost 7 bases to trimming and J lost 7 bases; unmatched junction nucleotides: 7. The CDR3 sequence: CASTTGTGSEKLFF. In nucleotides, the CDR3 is TGTGCCAGCACTACCGGGACAGGGAGTGAAAAACTGTTTTTT.